These T cell receptor beta chains were read from a single sample in a study of T cells after yellow fever vaccination. TCRdb fed the 5' RACE reads into MiXCR, producing one record per CDR3 protein. The table records about 300,000 distinct CDR3 sequences, approximately 10% of them present only once. The sample consisted of CD4+ T cells sorted from PBMCs, taken 5 days after the yellow fever booster vaccination. The source of these receptors is a man between 18 and 35 years old who received the YFV17D yellow fever vaccine. The CDR3 runs from the conserved cysteine through the conserved F or W.

TRBJ1-1,TRBV5-1,CASSGDRDAEAFF
TRBJ2-3,TRBV5-6,CASSPDRLDTQYF
TRBJ2-3,TRBV5-1,CASSWRARADTQYF
TRBJ1-4,TRBV20-1,CSSTDTGLSEKLFF
TRBJ2-5,TRBV3-1,CASSQAGTQETQYF
TRBJ2-5,TRBV18,CASSRTGAGETQYF
TRBJ1-4,TRBV6-5,CASSYVPYEKLFF
TRBJ2-1,TRBV5-1,CASSLQVWGNEQFF
TRBJ2-3,TRBV5-1,CASSLERGSTDTQYF
TRBJ1-5,TRBV10-3,CATRGGNQPQHF
TRBJ2-3,TRBV24-1,CATSEPEESRDTQYF
TRBJ1-1,TRBV4-3,CASSPFMPGNTEAFF
TRBJ2-3,TRBV5-1,CASSLGPTGSTDTQYF
TRBJ1-1,TRBV5-1,CASSMTGPLGTEAFF
TRBJ2-1,TRBV7-2,CASRGRLAGMSRQFF
TRBJ2-7,TRBV9,CASSVGQGGPYEQYF
TRBJ2-1,TRBV2,CASRPDRGEFNEQFF
TRBJ2-5,TRBV7-2,CASRLGDRVPQYF